A selection of T cell receptor beta chains follows, all from one sample in a study of blood T cell repertoires in COVID-19. The protocol was immunoSEQ multiplex PCR, while the TCRdb copy is restricted to in-frame clones and leaves out a portion. The table has about 270,000 clones, 90% seen once. Input material: PBMCs or T cells enriched from blood (not recorded which). These TCRs come from a woman aged 30 to 39 with acute COVID-19. CDR3s include the opening cysteine and the closing phenylalanine or tryptophan. D genes are given only for firm matches. Not every row has a clone size; where given, it reads once, few, many or a size class.

clone size: .; J gene: TRBJ2-2; V gene: TRBV7-8; D gene: .; CDR3 DNA: TGTGCCAGCAGTGAGGGGGTGACCAGGACCGGGGAGCTGTTTTTT; CDR3 protein: CASSEGVTRTGELFF
clone size: .; J gene: TRBJ1-1; V gene: TRBV10-2; D gene: .; CDR3 DNA: TGCGCCAGTCGACTCATGAACACTGAAGCTTTCTTT; CDR3 protein: CASRLMNTEAFF
clone size: .; J gene: TRBJ2-2; V gene: TRBV7-9; D gene: .; CDR3 DNA: TGTGCCAGCAGCTTAAACAGGGTCGGGGACGGGGAGCTGTTTTTT; CDR3 protein: CASSLNRVGDGELFF
clone size: few; J gene: TRBJ1-1; V gene: TRBV5-1; D gene: TRBD1; CDR3 DNA: TGCGCCAGCAGCTTGGAGGGGGCGAGGACTGAAGCTTTCTTT; CDR3 protein: CASSLEGARTEAFF
clone size: once; J gene: TRBJ1-2; V gene: TRBV6-6; D gene: .; CDR3 DNA: TGTGCTGTGCAGGGCTTTGGCTACACCTTC; CDR3 protein: CAVQGFGYTF
clone size: .; J gene: TRBJ1-4; V gene: TRBV10-3; D gene: .; CDR3 DNA: TGTGCCATCAGTGAGGGACATAATGAAAAACTGTTTTTT; CDR3 protein: CAISEGHNEKLFF
clone size: .; J gene: TRBJ2-5; V gene: TRBV3-1/TRBV3-2; D gene: TRBD2; CDR3 DNA: TGTGCCAGCAGCCAAGTGGTCAGCGGGAGTGAGACCCAGTACTTC; CDR3 protein: CASSQVVSGSETQYF
clone size: .; J gene: TRBJ1-2; V gene: TRBV6-5; D gene: TRBD1; CDR3 DNA: TGTGCCAGCAGTCGGGACAGGGGTGGCTACACCTTC; CDR3 protein: CASSRDRGGYTF
clone size: .; J gene: TRBJ1-2; V gene: TRBV3-1/TRBV3-2; D gene: .; CDR3 DNA: TGTGCCAGCAGCCAAGTTCCAGGGGACAAGTACTATGGCTACACCTTC; CDR3 protein: CASSQVPGDKYYGYTF
clone size: .; J gene: TRBJ2-7; V gene: TRBV9; D gene: TRBD1; CDR3 DNA: TGTGCCAGCAGCGGCCGGGACAGTAGTGAGGAGCAGTACTTC; CDR3 protein: CASSGRDSSEEQYF
clone size: .; J gene: TRBJ2-5; V gene: TRBV7-9; D gene: .; CDR3 DNA: TGTGCCAGCAGCTTAAGACAGTCCCAAGAGACCCAGTACTTC; CDR3 protein: CASSLRQSQETQYF
clone size: .; J gene: TRBJ2-5; V gene: TRBV7-2; D gene: TRBD2; CDR3 DNA: TGTGCCAGCAGCCTAGGACTAGCGGGCGGAGACTTC; CDR3 protein: CASSLGLAGGDF
clone size: .; J gene: TRBJ2-6; V gene: TRBV29-1; D gene: .; CDR3 DNA: TGCAGCGGACAAAGAGACTCTGGGGCCAACGTCCTGACTTTC; CDR3 protein: CSGQRDSGANVLTF
clone size: .; J gene: TRBJ2-2; V gene: TRBV11-2; D gene: TRBD2; CDR3 DNA: TGTGCCAGCAGCTTAGGGGGAGGGGTTACCGGGGAGCTGTTTTTT; CDR3 protein: CASSLGGGVTGELFF
clone size: .; J gene: TRBJ2-3; V gene: TRBV7-3; D gene: TRBD1; CDR3 DNA: TGTGCCAGCTCACCCAGGGGGTCGACAGATACGCAGTATTTT; CDR3 protein: CASSPRGSTDTQYF
clone size: .; J gene: TRBJ2-7; V gene: TRBV6-6; D gene: TRBD1; CDR3 DNA: TGTGCCAGCGGGGACAGGCGGTTCGAGCAGTACTTC; CDR3 protein: CASGDRRFEQYF
clone size: .; J gene: TRBJ1-4; V gene: TRBV6-5; D gene: .; CDR3 DNA: TGTGCCAGCATAGTTCAGGGGCCGGGTGAAAAACTGTTTTTT; CDR3 protein: CASIVQGPGEKLFF
clone size: few; J gene: TRBJ2-3; V gene: TRBV6-4; D gene: TRBD2; CDR3 DNA: TGTGCCAGCAGCCCCGGACTAGCAGTCACAGATACGCAGTATTTT; CDR3 protein: CASSPGLAVTDTQYF
clone size: .; J gene: TRBJ2-7; V gene: TRBV6-6; D gene: TRBD2; CDR3 DNA: TGTGCCAGCAGTTATCCGACTAGCGGGCACTCCTACGAGCAGTACTTC; CDR3 protein: CASSYPTSGHSYEQYF
clone size: .; J gene: TRBJ2-1; V gene: TRBV24-1; D gene: .; CDR3 DNA: TGTGCCACCAGTGATATTGAGAATGAGCAGTTCTTC; CDR3 protein: CATSDIENEQFF
clone size: .; J gene: TRBJ2-5; V gene: TRBV4-2; D gene: .; CDR3 DNA: TGTGCCAGCAGCCAAGAACTTAATGTGGAGACCCAGTACTTC; CDR3 protein: CASSQELNVETQYF
clone size: .; J gene: TRBJ2-5; V gene: TRBV4-1; D gene: TRBD1; CDR3 DNA: TGCGCCAGCAGCCGAGCAACAGGGGGCGAAGAGACCCAGTACTTC; CDR3 protein: CASSRATGGEETQYF
clone size: .; J gene: TRBJ1-5; V gene: TRBV7-8; D gene: .; CDR3 DNA: TGTGCCAGCAGCTTACGACTCACTAGCAATCAGCCCCAGCATTTT; CDR3 protein: CASSLRLTSNQPQHF
clone size: .; J gene: TRBJ2-4; V gene: TRBV27; D gene: TRBD2; CDR3 DNA: TGTGCCAGCAGTCCTCTAACCGGGGGGACGGCCAAAAACATTCAGTACTTC; CDR3 protein: CASSPLTGGTAKNIQYF
clone size: once; J gene: TRBJ1-1; V gene: TRBV5-4; D gene: TRBD1; CDR3 DNA: TGTGCCAGCAGCTTGGCCTATGGACAGGGAAACACTGAAGCTTTCTTT; CDR3 protein: CASSLAYGQGNTEAFF
clone size: .; J gene: TRBJ2-3; V gene: TRBV19; D gene: .; CDR3 DNA: TGTGCCAGTAGTATAGATCTTGGAGGGGGCCCCAGCACAGATACGCAGTATTTT; CDR3 protein: CASSIDLGGGPSTDTQYF
clone size: .; J gene: TRBJ2-1; V gene: TRBV11-3; D gene: TRBD2; CDR3 DNA: TGTGCCAGCAGCGAGACTAGCGGGGGCTACAATGAGCAGTTCTTC; CDR3 protein: CASSETSGGYNEQFF
clone size: .; J gene: TRBJ2-1; V gene: TRBV4-1; D gene: TRBD1; CDR3 DNA: TGCGCCAGCAAAGGACAGGGCTCCCTCAATGAGCAGTTCTTC; CDR3 protein: CASKGQGSLNEQFF
clone size: .; J gene: TRBJ1-1; V gene: TRBV11-2; D gene: TRBD1; CDR3 DNA: TGTGCCAGCAGCTTCACTTCAGGGGGAAACACTGAAGCTTTCTTT; CDR3 protein: CASSFTSGGNTEAFF
clone size: .; J gene: TRBJ1-2; V gene: TRBV5-1; D gene: .; CDR3 DNA: TGCGCCAGCAGTATTCAAGACACGGATAACGGCTACACCTTC; CDR3 protein: CASSIQDTDNGYTF
clone size: .; J gene: TRBJ2-1; V gene: TRBV12-5; D gene: .; CDR3 DNA: TGTGCTAGTGGTTTTAACCCGGGAGAGCAGTTCTTC; CDR3 protein: CASGFNPGEQFF
clone size: .; J gene: TRBJ1-4; V gene: TRBV27; D gene: TRBD1; CDR3 DNA: TGTGCCAGCAGGGGGACAGATGGTGTAAAACTGTTTTTT; CDR3 protein: CASRGTDGVKLFF
clone size: .; J gene: TRBJ2-7; V gene: TRBV6-6; D gene: TRBD2; CDR3 DNA: TGTGCCAGCAGTTACACGACTAGCGGGAGGGAGGCTGAGCAGTACTTC; CDR3 protein: CASSYTTSGREAEQYF
clone size: .; J gene: TRBJ1-2; V gene: TRBV10-1; D gene: TRBD1; CDR3 DNA: TGCGCCAGCGCCCGGGACAGGAGCTATGGCTACACCTTC; CDR3 protein: CASARDRSYGYTF
clone size: .; J gene: TRBJ1-2; V gene: TRBV10-3; D gene: .; CDR3 DNA: TGTGCCATCAGTGAGGGGAGAATAGCGAATAACAAAATGGGTGGCTACACCTTC; CDR3 protein: CAISEGRIANNKMGGYTF
clone size: .; J gene: TRBJ2-1; V gene: TRBV10-3; D gene: .; CDR3 DNA: TGTGCCATCAGTGTGGACAACTACAATGAGCAGTTCTTC; CDR3 protein: CAISVDNYNEQFF
clone size: .; J gene: TRBJ2-7; V gene: TRBV11-2; D gene: TRBD2; CDR3 DNA: TGTGCCAGCACTACGAGGTTAGCGGGAGGGCTTGGATACGAGCAGTACTTC; CDR3 protein: CASTTRLAGGLGYEQYF
clone size: .; J gene: TRBJ1-5; V gene: TRBV28; D gene: .; CDR3 DNA: TGTGCCAGCAGCCCAGGGTTGAGCAATCAGCCCCAGCATTTT; CDR3 protein: CASSPGLSNQPQHF
clone size: .; J gene: TRBJ2-5; V gene: TRBV27; D gene: TRBD1; CDR3 DNA: TGTGCCAGCAGTTCCCGGACAGGGCGGCAAGAGACCCAGTACTTC; CDR3 protein: CASSSRTGRQETQYF
clone size: .; J gene: TRBJ1-2; V gene: TRBV19; D gene: .; CDR3 DNA: TGTGCCAGTAGTCCACCCCCGGGACAACACTATGGCTACACCTTC; CDR3 protein: CASSPPPGQHYGYTF
clone size: few; J gene: TRBJ1-5; V gene: TRBV19; D gene: .; CDR3 DNA: TGTGCCAGTACACTTGAGTCTAGCAATCAGCCCCAGCATTTT; CDR3 protein: CASTLESSNQPQHF
clone size: .; J gene: TRBJ2-7; V gene: TRBV19; D gene: TRBD1; CDR3 DNA: TGTGCCAGTAGTGGGACAGGGCTCGACGAGCAGTACTTC; CDR3 protein: CASSGTGLDEQYF
clone size: .; J gene: TRBJ2-3; V gene: TRBV10-2; D gene: TRBD2; CDR3 DNA: TGCGCCAGCAGGGACGGGACTAGCGGCACAGATACGCAGTATTTT; CDR3 protein: CASRDGTSGTDTQYF
clone size: .; J gene: TRBJ1-5; V gene: TRBV7-3; D gene: .; CDR3 DNA: TGTGCCAGCAGCCTTCAGCGGGGTCAGCCCCAGCATTTT; CDR3 protein: CASSLQRGQPQHF
clone size: .; J gene: TRBJ2-7; V gene: TRBV5-1; D gene: .; CDR3 DNA: TGCGCCAGCAGCTTGGACCCAGAAAACTCCTACGAGCAGTACTTC; CDR3 protein: CASSLDPENSYEQYF
clone size: .; J gene: TRBJ2-3; V gene: TRBV28; D gene: .; CDR3 DNA: TGTGCCACGTCCGGATCCGGGAGAAAGGCAGATACGCAGTATTTT; CDR3 protein: CATSGSGRKADTQYF
clone size: .; J gene: TRBJ1-1; V gene: TRBV27; D gene: TRBD1; CDR3 DNA: TGTGCCAGCAGCAAACCCATTACCGACAGGGTTCGTGGCACTGAAGCTTTCTTT; CDR3 protein: CASSKPITDRVRGTEAFF